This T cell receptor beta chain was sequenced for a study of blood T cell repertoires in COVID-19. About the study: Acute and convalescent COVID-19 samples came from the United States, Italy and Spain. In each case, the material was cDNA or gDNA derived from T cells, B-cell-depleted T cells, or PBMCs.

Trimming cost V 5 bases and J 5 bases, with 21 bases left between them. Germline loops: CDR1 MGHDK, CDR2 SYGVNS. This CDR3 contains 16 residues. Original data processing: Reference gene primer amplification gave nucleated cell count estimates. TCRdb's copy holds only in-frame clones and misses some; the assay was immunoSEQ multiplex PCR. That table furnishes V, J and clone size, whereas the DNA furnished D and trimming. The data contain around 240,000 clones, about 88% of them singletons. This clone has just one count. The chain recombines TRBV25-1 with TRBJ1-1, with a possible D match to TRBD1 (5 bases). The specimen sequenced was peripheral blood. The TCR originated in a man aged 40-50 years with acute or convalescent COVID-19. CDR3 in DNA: TGTGCCAGCAGTCCTGGAGAACCAGGGCGGGGGACTGAAGCTTTCTTT. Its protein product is CASSPGEPGRGTEAFF.